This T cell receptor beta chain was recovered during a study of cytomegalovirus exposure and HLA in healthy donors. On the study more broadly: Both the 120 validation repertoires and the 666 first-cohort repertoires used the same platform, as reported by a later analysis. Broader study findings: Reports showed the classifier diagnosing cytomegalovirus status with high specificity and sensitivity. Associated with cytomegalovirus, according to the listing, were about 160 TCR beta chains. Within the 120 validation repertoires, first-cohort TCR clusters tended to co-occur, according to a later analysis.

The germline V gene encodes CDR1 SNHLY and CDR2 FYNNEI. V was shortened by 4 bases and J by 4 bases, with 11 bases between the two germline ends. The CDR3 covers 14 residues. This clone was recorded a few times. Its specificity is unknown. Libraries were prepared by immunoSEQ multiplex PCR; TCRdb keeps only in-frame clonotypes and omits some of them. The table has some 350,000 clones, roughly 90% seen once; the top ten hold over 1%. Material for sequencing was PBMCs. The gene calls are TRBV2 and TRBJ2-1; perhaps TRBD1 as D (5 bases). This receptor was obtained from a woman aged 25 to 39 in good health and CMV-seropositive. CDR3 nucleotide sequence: TGTGCCAGCAGTGGTTTGACAGAGTACAATGAGCAGTTCTTC. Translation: CASSGLTEYNEQFF.